This T cell receptor (beta chain) was captured in a study of Graves' ophthalmopathy and Graves' hyperthyroidism. Study-level information: Researchers obtained peripheral blood at initial diagnosis, before any treatment had begun. Whole-study findings and limits: Blood also carried most expanded thyroid clonotypes exceeding 0.001 frequency.

With 0 bases removed from V and 3 bases from J, the gap between germline ends came to 6 bases. The CDR3 runs 12 residues. The germline CDR1 and CDR2 sequences are GTSNPN and SVGIG (reference sequence). Using RNA transcripts, the TCR beta CDR3 regions were amplified. RT-PCR was first run with HTBI primers, then multiplex PCR in a second round. MiXCR was run by TCRdb on the multiplex PCR reads, yielding one entry per CDR3 protein. The repertoire holds more than 300,000 distinct CDR3 sequences, with about 17% as singletons. The table lists this clonotype with many counts. Its antigen is unknown. Certain patients, namely those with other autoimmune diseases, uncontrolled infections, pregnancy or lactation, were excluded.

J is TRBJ2-7 and V is TRBV30; no firm D call. This TCR came from an adult woman with stable Graves' hyperthyroidism. Sequencing was performed on peripheral blood. DNA of the CDR3: TGTGCCTGGAGTGTATCGGTCTACGAGCAGTACTTC. It encodes CAWSVSVYEQYF.